This TCR beta chain was sequenced in a study of blood T cells in healthy people across ages. Primed by a sample-barcoded 5' primer and a J-beta primer mix, a second PCR proceeded for about 7 to 11 cycles. TCRdb re-called the 5' RACE reads with MiXCR, one entry per CDR3 protein. Among 790,000 or so distinct CDR3 sequences listed, less than 60% were seen once. In the case of this clonotype: Its specificity is not known. A junction end diverges from the germline sequence, so it may reflect a read error.

Study-wide findings and caveats: Per-million-T-cell TCR beta diversity fell roughly linearly with age. It was not known whether donors were CMV positive (a possible confounder of expanded clonotype changes).

The length of the CDR3 is 16 residues. Germline assignment: CDR1 SGHRS and CDR2 YFSETQ. This clonotype was sampled from an elderly man in good health. This chain connects TRBV5-1 to TRBJ2-4; possibly TRBD1 for D (5 bases). The tail of the sequence fits TRBJ2-7 better, so the J call may be wrong. Sequenced: blood. CDR3 sequence (DNA): TGCGCCAGCGGCTTGGAACGGACAACCATAAATTACGAGCAGTACTTC. This sequence encodes CASGLERTTINYEQYF.